The clone carrying this T cell receptor beta chain is a singleton in its sample. Its matching antigen is unknown. The sample comes from a study of cytomegalovirus exposure and HLA in healthy donors. The study ran its PCR with 60 Vbeta and 13 Jbeta primers. Profiling relied on immunoSEQ multiplex PCR, and the TCRdb table lists in-frame clones only, not all of them. The sample carries about 140,000 clones, 75% to 90% recorded once. Whole-study results and caveats: Reports state that TCR beta sequences accurately predicted most subjects' HLA-A and HLA-B alleles. In a later analysis, TCR beta V- and J-gene trimming was associated with a missense DCLRE1C variant.

Germline values: CDR1 MNHNY, CDR2 SVGAGI (reference sequence). Germline trimming cut 5 bases from V and 4 bases from J; bases unmatched to any gene: 14. The CDR3 is 16 amino acids. The origin of this receptor is a woman in her 30s in good health and CMV-seronegative. The genes are TRBV6-6 and TRBJ2-7, with TRBD1 identical over 7 bases. Sample: PBMCs. The CDR3 reads CASSPIRTGATYEQYF. Here the CDR3 DNA reads TGTGCCAGCAGTCCGATACGGACAGGAGCTACATACGAGCAGTACTTC.